This T cell receptor beta chain was captured in a study of Graves' ophthalmopathy and Graves' hyperthyroidism. Study results and caveats: A majority of expanded thyroid clonotypes exceeding 0.001 frequency were likewise present in blood.

The germline V gene encodes CDR1 DFQATT and CDR2 SNEGSKA (reference sequence). The length of the CDR3 is 13 residues. In this cohort, patients with other autoimmune diseases, uncontrolled infections, pregnancy or lactation were excluded. The table lists this clonotype with a count of one. Its antigen is currently unknown. The germline gene is not matched at one end of the junction; a read error may be the cause. The study amplified TCR beta CDR3 regions using RNA transcripts. The workflow started with a first-round RT-PCR run with HTBI primers and then moved on to a second-round multiplex PCR. TCRdb re-derived calls from the multiplex PCR reads in MiXCR, one entry per CDR3 protein. The sample yields about 50,000 distinct CDR3 sequences, approximately 52% seen once.

This chain links TRBV20-1 with TRBJ2-7; TRBD2 matches at 8 bases. Sequencing was done on a sample of peripheral blood. This TCR derives from an adult woman with Graves' ophthalmopathy. The CDR3 reads CGARWAGGCEQNF. For the CDR3, the DNA is TGCGGTGCTAGATGGGCGGGGGGCTGCGAGCAGAACTTC.